This T cell receptor (beta chain) originates from a study of PD-1 blockade in classical Hodgkin lymphoma. V shed 3 bases and J shed 2 bases, with 17 bases lying between them. CDR1 and CDR2 from the germline V gene are PRHDT and FYEKMQ (reference sequence). The CDR3 runs to 16 residues. Relapse was seen in all patients after autologous stem cell transplantation, and brentuximab vedotin exposure was variable. This table comes from immunoSEQ multiplex PCR, and its TCRdb copy is limited to in-frame clones, with some not included. The sample carries roughly 56,000 clones, 70% to 90% recorded once. This receptor was obtained from a human donor with classical Hodgkin lymphoma. The starting material was peripheral blood mononuclear cells (PBMCs), obtained before the second cycle of nivolumab. This chain connects TRBV13 to TRBJ2-7; D possibly corresponds to TRBD2 (6 bases). The CDR3 spells CASSLGLGDFTYEQYF. The DNA for the CDR3 is TGTGCCAGCAGCTTGGGGTTGGGGGACTTCACCTACGAGCAGTACTTC.